This note documents a single T cell receptor beta chain sequence. These data are taken from a study of blood T cell repertoires in COVID-19. The wider study: The United States, Italy and Spain supplied acute and convalescent COVID-19 samples. PBMCs, B-cell-depleted T cells, or T cells provided the cDNA or gDNA that made up the material.

This CDR3 comprises 16 residues. Deletions cut 3 bases from V and 3 bases from J, with 17 bases between. Germline CDR1 and CDR2: MNHNS and SASEGT. Authors' processing steps: Amplification with reference gene primers provided the estimates of nucleated cell counts. Profiled with immunoSEQ multiplex PCR; TCRdb holds only in-frame clones, not every one. V and J calls and clone size come straight from that table; D and trimming were deduced from the DNA. The sample holds 95,000 to 100,000 clones, approximately 90% seen once. Material: peripheral blood. The receptor comes from a man between 45 and 60 years old with acute or convalescent COVID-19. The genes are TRBV6-1 and TRBJ1-1; weak D call: TRBD1 (6 bases). The CDR3 DNA is TGTGCCAGCAGTGATCGTGACGGGGGGCAAGACACTGAAGCTTTCTTT. Its protein is CASSDRDGGQDTEAFF.